Presented here are 26 T cell receptor beta chains from one specimen sequenced in a study of blood T cell repertoires in COVID-19. The data were produced by immunoSEQ multiplex PCR, yet TCRdb's version contains in-frame clones alone and is incomplete. Of around 250,000 clones detected, around 86% appear once; the ten largest clones hold approximately 1.7%. The material sequenced was PBMCs or T cells enriched from blood (not recorded which). The receptors derive from a woman aged 45 to 65 who had recovered from COVID-19.

The chain uses TRBV5-1 and TRBJ2-3, with TRBD2 matching 14 bases. Germline loops: CDR1 SGHRS, CDR2 YFSETQ. After removal of 7 bases from V and 5 bases from J, the junction contained 6 bases not matched to a gene. This CDR3 spans 15 amino acids. The CDR3 loop reads CASGPGLAGVDTQYF. CDR3 DNA sequence: TGCGCCAGCGGACCGGGACTAGCGGGAGTAGATACGCAGTATTTT.

The chain has TRBV7-2 and TRBJ2-7; perhaps TRBD2 as D (5 bases). The germline V gene has CDR1 SGHTA and CDR2 FQGNSA. V lost 5 bases, J lost 0 bases, and 17 bases lay in between. The CDR3 loop spans 16 amino acids. The CDR3 sequence is CASSPEKDSTSYEQYF. Here the CDR3 DNA reads TGTGCCAGCAGCCCTGAGAAGGACTCGACCTCCTACGAGCAGTACTTC.

The chain joins TRBV6-2 or TRBV6-3 to TRBJ2-7, with D tentatively TRBD2 (6 bases). The CDR3 runs 14 residues. The germline gives CDR1 MNHEY, CDR2 SVGEGT. Between the trimmed V and J ends, which lost 4 bases and 3 bases, there was a span of 13 bases. CDR3 in amino acids: CASSSPSAHYEQYF. CDR3 sequence (DNA): TGTGCCAGCAGTTCTCCTAGCGCGCACTACGAGCAGTACTTC.

V gene TRBV7-2 combines with J gene TRBJ2-3, with D possibly matching TRBD1 (6 bases). V was pared by 5 bases and J by 2 bases, with 23 bases between. The CDR3 totals 18 residues. Germline V gene sequence: CDR1 SGHTA, CDR2 FQGNSA. The CDR3 is CASSPSYPRDKDTDTQYF. The CDR3 DNA is TGTGCCAGCAGCCCATCCTACCCCCGGGACAAAGACACAGATACGCAGTATTTT. The full variable domain, rest sourced from reference TRBV7-2 and TRBJ2-3, is GAGVSQSPSNKVTEKGKDVELRCDPISGHTALYWYRQSLGQGLEFLIYFQGNSAPDKSGLPSDRFSAERTGGSVSTLTIQRTQQEDSAVYLCASSPSYPRDKDTDTQYFGPGTRLTVL.

The V gene is TRBV28, the J gene TRBJ1-2; a weak D match, TRBD1 (5 bases). CDR3 length equals 15 residues. The germline V gene has CDR1 MDHEN and CDR2 SYDVKM. Trimming left V 2 bases short and J 4 bases short, with 14 bases between. The CDR3 coding sequence is TGTGCCAGCAGTTTAGGCGGGGGGAGGGCCTATGGCTACACCTTC. It yields the protein CASSLGGGRAYGYTF.

The gene calls are TRBV27 and TRBJ1-1; the match to TRBD1 covers 8 bases. The CDR3 contains 13 residues. The ends lost 2 bases at V and 7 bases at J; junction bases unmatched: 3. Germline values: CDR1 MNHEY, CDR2 SMNVEV (reference sequence). CDR3 nucleotides: TGTGCCAGCAGTTTACGACAGGGGTTTGAAGCTTTCTTT. Its protein product is CASSLRQGFEAFF.

This sequence joins TRBV6-1 and TRBJ1-1, with 7 nucleotides matching TRBD1. The CDR3 covers 13 residues. Germline V gives CDR1 MNHNS, CDR2 SASEGT. V shed 1 base and J 6 bases; nucleotides not matched to a gene: 2. CDR3 sequence: CASSEGGGSEAFF. The CDR3 nucleotides are TGTGCCAGCAGTGAAGGAGGGGGCTCTGAAGCTTTCTTT.

This clone showed up just a few times. The chain is built from TRBV19 and TRBJ2-1; 7 nucleotides line up with TRBD1. This CDR3 region has 15 residues. CDR1 LNHDA and CDR2 SQIVND come from the germline V gene (reference sequence). With 5 bases clipped from V and 3 bases from J, the junction kept 7 bases outside the gene matches. The CDR3 reads CASSSQGEGYNEQFF. The DNA of the CDR3 is TGTGCCAGTAGTTCCCAGGGGGAAGGCTACAATGAGCAGTTCTTC.

The V and J genes are TRBV7-9 and TRBJ1-1; D gene unclear. CDR3 length: 13 amino acids. Trimming removed 3 bases from V and 3 bases from J, with 8 bases in between. CDR1 and CDR2 from the germline V gene are SEHNR and FQNEAQ (reference sequence). Here the CDR3 reads CASSFNGDTEAFF. DNA of the CDR3: TGTGCCAGCAGCTTCAACGGGGACACTGAAGCTTTCTTT.

This clone was observed once. This chain connects TRBV7-9 to TRBJ1-1, with D tentatively TRBD1 (6 bases). CDR3 size: 14 residues. Looked up from germline, CDR1 is SEHNR and CDR2 is FQNEAQ (reference sequence). V gave up 5 bases and J gave up 11 bases, with 21 bases separating them. The CDR3 DNA sequence: TGTGCCAGCAGCCAGTTAGGGGGGGCGACTGTCGCTTTCTTT. This gives the protein CASSQLGGATVAFF.

In its sample, this clone was seen many times. The genes are TRBV7-8 and TRBJ1-1; no definite D call. Germline V lookup: CDR1 SGHVS, CDR2 FQNEAQ. The CDR3 spans 13 residues. V was clipped by 3 bases and J by 1 base, with 6 bases between them. The CDR3 loop reads CASSLFQNTEAFF. CDR3 DNA sequence: TGTGCCAGCAGCTTGTTTCAGAACACTGAAGCTTTCTTT.

The chain links TRBV5-1 to TRBJ2-7; 11 nucleotides agree with TRBD1. J was trimmed by 4 bases and V by 0 bases; bases with no gene match: 6. The CDR3 extends over 16 amino acids. Germline CDR1 is SGHRS and CDR2 is YFSETQ. CDR3 DNA: TGCGCCAGCAGCTTGGGGCCGGGACAGGGGGAATACGAGCAGTACTTC. Translating it yields CASSLGPGQGEYEQYF.

This sequence joins TRBV18 and TRBJ1-1; no clear D. Germline V gene data show CDR1 as KGHSH and CDR2 as LQKENI. V was trimmed by 2 bases and J by 4 bases, leaving 11 bases between them. This CDR3 is built from 14 residues. This CDR3 is CASSPDISITEAFF. For the CDR3, the DNA is TGTGCCAGCTCACCAGACATTTCTATCACTGAAGCTTTCTTT.

The CDR3 spells CASSYSKSDQETQYF. CDR3 in DNA: TGTGCCAGCAGTTACTCGAAGAGCGACCAAGAGACCCAGTACTTC. The J gene is TRBJ2-5, the V gene TRBV6-6; D is unclear. V lost 0 bases to trimming and J lost 0 bases, with 8 bases between them. The CDR3 runs to 15 residues. Germline CDR1 is MNHNY and CDR2 is SVGAGI (reference sequence).

A word on this clone: Here the CDR3 omits its conserved ending phenylalanine or tryptophan, so a read error is the likely source. The DNA is left out, because the CDR3 cannot be placed on it with certainty; the CDR3 is given as TCRdb lists it. The chain couples TRBV5-1 to TRBJ1-2. Counting both end residues, the CDR3 totals 8 amino acids. Germline V gene sequence: CDR1 SGHRS, CDR2 YFSETQ. This chain's CDR3 is CASSLATL.

Concerning this clone: The same CDR3 is also encoded by other DNA sequences in this sample. The chain recombines TRBV14 with TRBJ2-1, with D maybe TRBD1 (5 bases). The CDR3 extends over 15 amino acids. The V and J ends lost 8 bases and 1 base respectively, with 15 bases between them. Germline CDR1 and CDR2: SGHDN and FVKESK. CDR3 sequence: CASLGWAGSYNEQFF. As DNA, the CDR3 is TGTGCCAGCCTGGGCTGGGCAGGGTCCTACAATGAGCAGTTCTTC.

This clone was found once. V gene TRBV6-6 combines with J gene TRBJ2-7, with D perhaps TRBD1 (7 bases). V dropped 8 bases and J dropped 2 bases, with 16 bases sitting between them. CDR1 is MNHNY and CDR2 is SVGAGI in the germline V gene (reference sequence). The CDR3 has 14 amino acids. CDR3 nucleotides: TGTGCCAGCTTACCGCCAGGGGGGACCTACGAGCAGTACTTC. Amino acids: CASLPPGGTYEQYF.

This chain links TRBV14 with TRBJ2-2; 9 bases agree with TRBD1. This CDR3 has 14 residues. Germline-derived CDR1 and CDR2 are SGHDN and FVKESK. V dropped 6 bases and J dropped 3; count of bases not matched to a gene: 2. CDR3 nucleotides: TGTGCCAGCAGGCGGACAGGGGACACCGGGGAGCTGTTTTTT. It translates to CASRRTGDTGELFF.

This chain joins TRBV18 and TRBJ2-2; D possibly corresponds to TRBD1 (5 bases). Germline V gene sequence: CDR1 KGHSH, CDR2 LQKENI. The CDR3 runs to 15 residues. Trimming shortened V by 2 bases and J by 3 bases, and 10 bases separated the two germline ends. The CDR3, as DNA: TGTGCCAGCTCACCAGTTAGACAGCACACCGGGGAGCTGTTTTTT. Translating gives CASSPVRQHTGELFF.

The chain links TRBV7-9 to TRBJ2-2; TRBD1 is a possible D gene (6 bases). Germline V gene data show CDR1 as SEHNR and CDR2 as FQNEAQ (reference sequence). Trimming stripped 5 bases from V and 5 bases from J, with 12 bases between. The CDR3 totals 14 residues. DNA for the CDR3: TGTGCCAGCAGCGGGAACAGGGAGACCGGGGAGCTGTTTTTT. Translation gives CASSGNRETGELFF.

The V and J genes are TRBV6-5 and TRBJ1-3, with a possible D match to TRBD1 (6 bases). Trimming cost V 6 bases and J 0 bases, with 12 bases left between them. Germline loops: CDR1 MNHEY, CDR2 SVGAGI. This CDR3 contains 15 residues. This chain's CDR3 is CASRAADSSGNTIYF. CDR3 coding DNA: TGTGCCAGCAGGGCAGCGGACAGCTCTGGAAACACCATATATTTT.

The chain couples TRBV6-5 to TRBJ1-2; 9 bases agree with TRBD1. The germline gives CDR1 MNHEY, CDR2 SVGAGI. The CDR3 totals 13 residues. With V trimmed by 10 bases and J by 7 bases, 10 bases remained unmatched. The CDR3, as DNA: TGTGCCATGCGGGGGACAGGGTCTAGTGGCTACACCTTC. This sequence encodes CAMRGTGSSGYTF.

The rearrangement links TRBV7-9 to TRBJ1-1; perhaps TRBD1 as D (6 bases). Germline loops: CDR1 SEHNR, CDR2 FQNEAQ (reference sequence). V lost 5 bases and J lost 11, with 15 bases in between. This CDR3 contains 12 residues. The CDR3: CASSQNRVSAFF. The CDR3 region has the DNA TGTGCCAGCAGCCAGAACAGGGTTTCGGCTTTCTTT.

This clone was recorded a few times. The chain carries TRBV6-5 and TRBJ1-2; D uncertain. Trimming pared 6 bases from V and 0 bases from J, leaving 5 bases between. The CDR3 covers 12 residues. Germline loops: CDR1 MNHEY, CDR2 SVGAGI. CDR3 nucleotides: TGTGCCAGCAGACAGTCTAACTATGGCTACACCTTC. Residues: CASRQSNYGYTF.

The CDR3 coding sequence is TGTGCCAGCAGCGTAGAGGGGAGCGGGAGTTTGGAGACCCAGTACTTC. Translation: CASSVEGSGSLETQYF. J is TRBJ2-5 and V is TRBV9, with 8 positions matching TRBD2. The germline V gene has CDR1 SGDLS and CDR2 YYNGEE. With V trimmed by 0 bases and J by 5 bases, 9 bases remained unmatched. The CDR3 contains 16 residues.

The rearrangement joins TRBV25-1 to TRBJ2-2; 7 bases are a match to TRBD1. V was pared by 9 bases and J by 6 bases, with 10 bases of the junction left unmatched. The CDR3 contains 14 residues. Germline CDR1 is MGHDK and CDR2 is SYGVNS. The CDR3 DNA follows: TGTGCCAGAATCGACAGGGTGGTTCCCGGGGAGCTGTTTTTT. Residues: CARIDRVVPGELFF.